The clone carrying this T cell receptor beta chain was seen a single time. Study processing details: Estimation of nucleated cell counts was performed using reference gene primer amplification. Using immunoSEQ multiplex PCR, the repertoire was profiled, and TCRdb retains in-frame clones only, with some absent. V and J calls and clone size are those listed in that table; D and trimming were worked out from the DNA. Found here are a few hundred thousand clones, roughly nine tenths of them singletons; the top ten hold approximately 1.2%. The age range of participants was about 18 to 95 years, with residence in under 25 US areas. This sample stems from a study of blood T cell repertoires in COVID-19. The overall study: The analysed material was cDNA or gDNA that came from T cells, B-cell-depleted T cells, or PBMCs.

CDR1 MNHEY and CDR2 SVGEGT come from the germline V gene. The V and J ends lost 4 bases and 10 bases respectively, with 25 bases between them. This CDR3 has 16 amino acids. The receptor's source is a human donor in a cohort exposed to, infected with or recovered from COVID-19 (not recorded which). The donor label of this sample is uncertain. This chain joins TRBV6-2 or TRBV6-3 and TRBJ2-5; D possibly corresponds to TRBD1 (7 bases). What was sequenced was PBMCs or T cells enriched from blood (not recorded which). The CDR3 coding sequence is TGTGCCAGCAGTTCATCGGGACAGCCTGGTCGGAGGGACCAGTACTTC. It encodes CASSSSGQPGRRDQYF.